One sample yielded the 24 T cell receptor beta chains listed below, sequenced in a study of T cells in Graves' hyperthyroidism and ophthalmopathy. Amplification of TCR beta CDR3 regions used RNA as the template. A set of HTBI primers served as the primers for a first-round RT-PCR of the TCR CDR3. Via MiXCR, TCRdb re-called the multiplex PCR reads, giving one row per CDR3 protein. The sample holds over 700,000 distinct CDR3 sequences, about two fifths seen once. Sequencing was carried out using blood. These receptor sequences come from a man younger than 35 with Graves' hyperthyroidism.

This clonotype was seen ten or more times. The genes are TRBV25-1 and TRBJ1-1; a weak D match, TRBD1 (5 bases). Trimming removed 8 bases at V and 5 bases at J, with 18 bases between. Germline V gene data show CDR1 as MGHDK and CDR2 as SYGVNS. This CDR3 contains 14 residues. The CDR3 nucleotides read TGTGCCAGCTCCCTTCTGCAGGGACGGACTGAAGCTTTCTTT. Translating gives CASSLLQGRTEAFF.

This clonotype was observed many times. The chain recombines TRBV9 with TRBJ1-2; D might be TRBD1 (5 bases). This CDR3 contains 12 residues. V lost 3 bases and J lost 8, with 11 bases in between. CDR1 and CDR2 from the germline V gene are SGDLS and YYNGEE. In DNA, the CDR3 is TGTGCCAGCAGCGCGATGTGGGACGGCTACACCTTC. This gives the protein CASSAMWDGYTF.

At least ten counts were recorded for this clonotype. The gene calls are TRBV29-1 and TRBJ2-7; D is unclear. CDR1 is SQVTM and CDR2 is ANQGSEA in the germline V gene. The CDR3 is made up of 13 amino acids. The V end lost 2 bases, the J end lost 2 bases, and 10 bases lay between the germline ends. The CDR3 DNA sequence: TGCAGCGTTGAACTGACGGAACCCTACGAGCAGTACTTC. Its translation is CSVELTEPYEQYF.

This clonotype was recorded many times. The chain links TRBV19 to TRBJ2-7; possibly TRBD2 for D (6 bases). Germline V CDR1 and CDR2: LNHDA, SQIVND (reference sequence). The CDR3 length is 14 residues. The V end was cut by 5 bases, the J end by 2 bases, with 13 bases between. The CDR3 loop is CASSPGGLTYEQYF. The DNA for the CDR3 is TGTGCCAGTAGTCCTGGGGGACTTACCTACGAGCAGTACTTC. The complete variable domain, with remaining parts taken from reference TRBV19 and TRBJ2-7, reads DGGITQSPKYLFRKEGQNVTLSCEQNLNHDAMYWYRQDPGQGLRLIYYSQIVNDFQKGDIAEGYSVSREKKESFPLTVTSAQKNPTAFYLCASSPGGLTYEQYFGPGTRLTVT.

The rearrangement joins TRBV6-5 to TRBJ2-5, with 9 bases lining up with TRBD1. CDR3 length: 15 residues. The V gene's germline CDR1 is MNHEY and CDR2 SVGAGI. J gave up 4 bases and V 8 bases, and 11 bases lay outside the gene matches. The CDR3 nucleotides are TGTGCCAGCGGCGCCGACAGGGGGACGGGAGAGACCCAGTACTTC. Encoded protein: CASGADRGTGETQYF.

This clonotype was seen repeatedly, ten times or more. The chain employs TRBV29-1 and TRBJ2-7; 11 positions match TRBD1. Germline V gene sequence: CDR1 SQVTM, CDR2 ANQGSEA. After removal of 7 bases from V and 7 bases from J, the junction contained 12 bases not matched to a gene. The CDR3 covers 14 residues. CDR3 sequence reads: CSALSGTGGWEQYF. The CDR3 DNA reads as TGCAGCGCCCTATCTGGGACAGGGGGTTGGGAGCAGTACTTC.

As concerns this clonotype: This may come from a read error, since a much larger clone is one base off. V usage is TRBV29-1 and J usage is TRBJ2-7, with D possibly being TRBD1 (6 bases). In germline, CDR1 is SQVTM, CDR2 ANQGSEA. V was cut by 7 bases and J by 2 bases, with 15 bases left in between. This CDR3 has 13 amino acids. Here the CDR3 reads CSASHGDTYEQYF. Written as DNA, the CDR3 is TGCAGCGCCTCACACGGGGACACCTACGAGCAGTACTTC.

This clonotype was observed at least ten times. J is TRBJ1-2 and V is TRBV10-2; D is perhaps TRBD1 (5 bases). This CDR3 has 15 amino acids. Trimming removed 0 bases from V and 0 bases from J, with 8 bases in between. Germline V CDR1 and CDR2: WSHSY, SAAADI. The CDR3 reads CASSESGGPNYGYTF. Here the CDR3 DNA reads TGCGCCAGCAGTGAGTCGGGGGGACCTAACTATGGCTACACCTTC.

This sequence joins TRBV10-3 and TRBJ1-4, with a weak D call TRBD1 (5 bases). The CDR3 totals 13 residues. The V gene's germline CDR1 is ENHRY and CDR2 SYGVKD. Trimming left V 6 bases short and J 7 bases short, with 12 bases between. The CDR3 sequence is CAISGGWVEKLFF. The CDR3 nucleotides are TGTGCCATCAGCGGGGGTTGGGTTGAAAAACTGTTTTTT.

The table lists this clonotype with a count of one. V usage is TRBV5-4 and J usage is TRBJ1-1, with D possibly TRBD1 on 5 matching bases. Germline assignment: CDR1 SGHNT and CDR2 YYREEE (reference sequence). The CDR3 covers 15 residues. V shed 0 bases and J shed 2 bases, with 11 bases lying between them. The CDR3 DNA reads TGTGCCAGCAGCTTGGGCGAGGGGATTAACACTGAAGCTTTCTTT. Amino acid sequence: CASSLGEGINTEAFF.

With regard to this clonotype: With a much larger clone just one base away, this may be a read error. The V and J genes are TRBV10-3 and TRBJ1-2; TRBD1 agrees at 7 bases. Germline V gene lookup returns CDR1 ENHRY and CDR2 SYGVKD. The CDR3 consists of 17 residues. CDR3 protein: CAVSDNLPDRALYGYTF. The DNA for the CDR3 is TGTGCCGTCAGTGACAATCTACCCGACAGGGCTCTTTATGGCTACACCTTC.

The chain couples TRBV12-3 or TRBV12-4 to TRBJ2-5; D is unresolved. CDR3 size: 14 residues. Deletions cut 1 base from V and 6 bases from J, with 12 bases between. The CDR3 reads CASSLGRDGKTQYF. As DNA, the CDR3 is TGTGCCAGCAGTTTAGGGCGAGATGGGAAGACCCAGTACTTC.

To note about this clonotype: The conserved closing phenylalanine or tryptophan is absent in this CDR3, likely reflecting a read error. The chain is built from TRBV9 and TRBJ1-1; a weak D match, TRBD1 (5 bases). Trimming stripped 3 bases from V and 8 bases from J, with 8 bases between. CDR1 is SGDLS, CDR2 YYNGEE, per germline. This CDR3 comprises 11 residues. The CDR3 loop is CASSGDGEAFS. The CDR3 DNA sequence: TGTGCCAGCAGCGGGGACGGCGAAGCTTTCTCT.

This clonotype was seen at least ten times. This chain joins TRBV15 and TRBJ2-7, with D perhaps matching TRBD2 (7 bases). The CDR3 runs 17 residues. Germline V gives CDR1 LNHNV, CDR2 YYDKDF (reference sequence). With 0 bases removed from V and 3 bases from J, the gap between germline ends came to 18 bases. The DNA for the CDR3 is TGTGCCACCAGCAGAGATATGAAGGGGGGGGCTGGCTACGAGCAGTACTTC. It codes for CATSRDMKGGAGYEQYF.

For this clonotype: A much bigger clone sits one base away, suggesting this may be a read error. The rearrangement links TRBV6-5 to TRBJ1-6, with no clear D. Germline-derived CDR1 and CDR2 are MNHEY and SVGAGI. CDR3 length: 13 residues. CDR3 region: CAISYSFEGTGHF. The CDR3 DNA reads as TGTGCCATCAGTTACTCTTTTGAGGGCACCGGTCACTTT.

This clonotype was recorded at least ten times. The chain is built from TRBV2 and TRBJ1-1, with D tentatively TRBD1 (6 bases). Germline values: CDR1 SNHLY, CDR2 FYNNEI. This CDR3 is 15 amino acids long. V lost 6 bases, J lost 4 bases, and 18 bases lay in between. This CDR3 reads CASRVDSGQSTEAFF. The CDR3 DNA sequence: TGTGCCAGCAGGGTTGACAGCGGACAGAGCACTGAAGCTTTCTTT.

The V gene is TRBV7-3, the J gene TRBJ1-2; 9 bases are a match to TRBD1. In germline, CDR1 is SGHTA, CDR2 FQGTGA. The CDR3 contains 18 residues. After removal of 5 bases from V and 0 bases from J, the junction contained 13 bases not matched to a gene. CDR3 sequence (DNA): TGTGCCAGCAGCCGTCCCGGGACAGGGCAGGGCCCTAACTATGGCTACACCTTC. The encoded protein is CASSRPGTGQGPNYGYTF.

This clonotype is a singleton in its sample. A clone one base away is much larger, so this may be a read error. The V and J genes are TRBV10-3 and TRBJ2-7, with D possibly being TRBD1 (7 bases). V lost 9 bases and J lost 3, with 18 bases in between. The CDR3 is 14 amino acids. CDR1 is ENHRY and CDR2 is SYGVKD in the germline V gene. DNA for the CDR3: TGTGCCATGGAGGGGGCTAGCGCCGTCTACGAGCAGTACTTC. Amino acids: CAMEGASAVYEQYF.

The chain couples TRBV29-1 to TRBJ2-6, with D possibly TRBD2 on 5 matching bases. The V and J ends lost 5 bases and 2 bases respectively, with 19 bases between them. This CDR3 has 17 amino acids. Germline-derived CDR1 and CDR2 are SQVTM and ANQGSEA. The CDR3 reads CSVPLGMDGTGANVLTF. The CDR3, as DNA: TGCAGCGTTCCTTTGGGGATGGACGGGACTGGGGCCAACGTCCTGACTTTC. Based on the CDR3 plus reference TRBV29-1 and TRBJ2-6, the full variable domain is SAVISQKPSRDICQRGTSLTIQCQVDSQVTMMFWYRQQPGQSLTLIATANQGSEATYESGFVIDKFPISRPNLTFSTLTVSNMSPEDSSIYLCSVPLGMDGTGANVLTFGAGSRLTVL.

This chain uses TRBV12-3 or TRBV12-4 with TRBJ1-4, with 7 nucleotides matching TRBD1. The ends lost 4 bases at V and 0 bases at J; junction bases unmatched: 5. This CDR3 contains 16 residues. CDR3 DNA sequence: TGTGCCAGCAGTTACGACAGGGATGCAACTAATGAAAAACTGTTTTTT. This codes for CASSYDRDATNEKLFF.

The chain combines TRBV12-3 or TRBV12-4 with TRBJ2-5; a weak D match, TRBD2 (6 bases). Deletions cut 6 bases from V and 2 bases from J, with 13 bases between. This CDR3 region has 14 residues. CDR3 nucleotides: TGTGCCAGCAGCACGGGACTTATGCAAGAGACCCAGTACTTC. The encoded protein is CASSTGLMQETQYF.

This clonotype has more than one count but fewer than ten. The J gene is TRBJ1-5, the V gene TRBV7-9; TRBD1 might be the D (5 bases). V gave up 3 bases and J gave up 7 bases, with 10 bases separating them. This CDR3 spans 13 amino acids. The germline CDR1 and CDR2 sequences are SEHNR and FQNEAQ (reference sequence). CDR3 nucleotide sequence: TGTGCCAGCAGCTTTGGGACGGAGCAGCCCCAGCATTTT. It is translated as CASSFGTEQPQHF.

In this sample, this clonotype turned up many times. This chain joins TRBV2 and TRBJ1-1; D may be TRBD1 (5 bases). The CDR3 sequence is 11 residues long. V lost 1 base and J 12 bases, leaving 9 bases between the germline ends. Germline V gene sequence: CDR1 SNHLY, CDR2 FYNNEI. The CDR3: CASSEEGRSFF. The CDR3 DNA reads TGTGCCAGCAGTGAAGAGGGGCGGTCTTTCTTT.

The chain uses TRBV11-1 and TRBJ1-1; D gene uncertain. The CDR3 is 14 residues long. From germline, CDR1 is SGHAT and CDR2 FQDESV (reference sequence). V was pared by 3 bases and J by 7 bases, with 15 bases between. The CDR3 DNA reads TGTGCCAGCAGCTTGGCGAGGATGAATATTGAAGCTTTCTTT. Its translation is CASSLARMNIEAFF.